The entry below gives a single TCR beta chain sequence along with its context. What it binds is not known. Naive CD8 cells lacked CD45RO, underwent positive selection for CCR7 and left out terminally differentiated effector memory CD45RA+ cells. The repertoire was sequenced with immunoSEQ multiplex PCR; TCRdb's copy has only in-frame clones and lacks some. The profile covers roughly 2,000,000 clones, with about 95% appearing a single time and 1.2% taken by the ten largest. The data were taken from a study of shared clonotypes between healthy human individuals. Study results and caveats: Measured sharing among donors was expected to vary with sequencing depth.

Germline V gene sequence: CDR1 SEHNR, CDR2 FQNEAQ (reference sequence). Trimming at V came to 4 bases and at J to 4 bases, leaving 10 bases not matched to a gene. The CDR3 covers 16 residues. The specimen sequenced was naive CD8+ T cells sorted from blood. This TCR was recovered from a man between 18 and 29 years old in good health. The V gene is TRBV7-9, the J gene TRBJ2-7; TRBD2 matches at 10 bases. Here the CDR3 DNA reads TGTGCCAGCAGCTCAAGCCGCTCTAGCGGGAGTTACGAGCAGTACTTC. It yields the protein CASSSSRSSGSYEQYF.